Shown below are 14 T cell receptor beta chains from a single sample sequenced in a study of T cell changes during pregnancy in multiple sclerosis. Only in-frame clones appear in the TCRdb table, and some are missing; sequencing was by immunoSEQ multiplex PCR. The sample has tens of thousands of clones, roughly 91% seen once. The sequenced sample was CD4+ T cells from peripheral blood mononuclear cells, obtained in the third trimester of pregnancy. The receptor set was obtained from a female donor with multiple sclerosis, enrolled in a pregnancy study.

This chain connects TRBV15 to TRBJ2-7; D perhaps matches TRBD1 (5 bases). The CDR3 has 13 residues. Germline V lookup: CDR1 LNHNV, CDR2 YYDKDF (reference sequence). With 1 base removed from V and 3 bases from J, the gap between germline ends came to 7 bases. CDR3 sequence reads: CATSRAQGYEQYF. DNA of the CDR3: TGTGCCACCAGCAGAGCCCAGGGCTACGAGCAGTACTTC.

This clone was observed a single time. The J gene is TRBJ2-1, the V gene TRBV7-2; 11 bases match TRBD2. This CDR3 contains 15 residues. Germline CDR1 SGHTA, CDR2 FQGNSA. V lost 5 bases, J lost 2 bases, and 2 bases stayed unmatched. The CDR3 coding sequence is TGTGCCAGCAGCGATAGCGGGGGGGCCTACAATGAGCAGTTCTTC. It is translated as CASSDSGGAYNEQFF.

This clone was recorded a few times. CDR3 sequence: CASSLNTGGNSPLHF. CDR3 sequence (DNA): TGTGCCAGCAGCTTAAATACAGGGGGTAATTCACCCCTCCACTTT. V and J are TRBV7-3 and TRBJ1-6; 8 positions agree with TRBD1. The CDR3 sequence is 15 residues long. Germline CDR1 and CDR2: SGHTA and FQGTGA. Trimming at V came to 1 base and at J to 6 bases, leaving 2 bases not matched to a gene.

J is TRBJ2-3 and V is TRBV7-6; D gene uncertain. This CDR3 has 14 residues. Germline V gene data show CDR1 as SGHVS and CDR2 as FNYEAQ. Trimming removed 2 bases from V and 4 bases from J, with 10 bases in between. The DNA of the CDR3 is TGTGCCAGCAGCTTATTTAGTCAGGCAGATACGCAGTATTTT. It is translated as CASSLFSQADTQYF.

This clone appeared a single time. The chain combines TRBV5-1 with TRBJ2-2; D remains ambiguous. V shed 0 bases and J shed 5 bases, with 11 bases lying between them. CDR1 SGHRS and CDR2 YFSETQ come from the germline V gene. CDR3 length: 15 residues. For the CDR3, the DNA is TGCGCCAGCAGCTTGGGGTCTCAACTTACCGGGGAGCTGTTTTTT. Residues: CASSLGSQLTGELFF.

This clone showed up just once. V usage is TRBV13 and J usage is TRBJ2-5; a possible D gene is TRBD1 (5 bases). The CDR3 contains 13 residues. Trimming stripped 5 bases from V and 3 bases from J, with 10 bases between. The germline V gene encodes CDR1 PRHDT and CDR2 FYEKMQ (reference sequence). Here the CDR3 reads CASSRDREETQYF. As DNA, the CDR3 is TGTGCCAGCAGCCGAGACAGAGAAGAGACCCAGTACTTC.

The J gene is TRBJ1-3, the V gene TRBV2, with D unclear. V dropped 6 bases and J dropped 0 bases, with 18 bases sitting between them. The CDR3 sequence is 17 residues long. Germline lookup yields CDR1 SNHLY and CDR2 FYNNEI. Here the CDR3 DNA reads TGTGCCAGCAGGCGGAATAGTATGTCAAGCTCTGGAAACACCATATATTTT. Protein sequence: CASRRNSMSSSGNTIYF.

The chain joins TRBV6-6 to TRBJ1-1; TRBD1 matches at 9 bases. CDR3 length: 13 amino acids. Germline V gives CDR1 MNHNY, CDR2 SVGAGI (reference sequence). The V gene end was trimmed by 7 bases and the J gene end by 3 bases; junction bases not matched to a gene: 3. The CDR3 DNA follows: TGTGCCAGCAATGGACAGGGGTACACTGAAGCTTTCTTT. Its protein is CASNGQGYTEAFF.

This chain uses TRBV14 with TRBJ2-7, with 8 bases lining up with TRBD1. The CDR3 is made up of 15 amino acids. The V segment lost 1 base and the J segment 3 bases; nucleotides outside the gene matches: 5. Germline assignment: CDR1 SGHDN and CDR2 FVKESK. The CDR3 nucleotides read TGTGCCAGCAGCCAAGTCCGGGACAGGCGCTACGAGCAGTACTTC. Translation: CASSQVRDRRYEQYF.

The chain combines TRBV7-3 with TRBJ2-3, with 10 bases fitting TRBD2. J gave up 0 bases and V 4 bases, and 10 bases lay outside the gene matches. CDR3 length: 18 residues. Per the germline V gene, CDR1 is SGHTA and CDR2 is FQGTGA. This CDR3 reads CASSSGVAGGASTDTQYF. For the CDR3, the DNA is TGTGCCAGCAGCTCCGGAGTAGCGGGAGGCGCTAGCACAGATACGCAGTATTTT. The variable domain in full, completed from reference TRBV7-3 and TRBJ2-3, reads GAGVSQTPSNKVTEKGKYVELRCDPISGHTALYWYRQSLGQGPEFLIYFQGTGAADDSGLPNDRFFAVRPEGSVSTLKIQRTERGDSAVYLCASSSGVAGGASTDTQYFGPGTRLTVL.

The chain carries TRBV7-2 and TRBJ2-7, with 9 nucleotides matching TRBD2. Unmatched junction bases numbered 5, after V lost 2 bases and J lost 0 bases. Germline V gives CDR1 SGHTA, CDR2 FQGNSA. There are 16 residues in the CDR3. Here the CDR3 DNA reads TGTGCCAGCAGCTTAATGACTAGCGGAACCTCCTACGAGCAGTACTTC. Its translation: CASSLMTSGTSYEQYF.

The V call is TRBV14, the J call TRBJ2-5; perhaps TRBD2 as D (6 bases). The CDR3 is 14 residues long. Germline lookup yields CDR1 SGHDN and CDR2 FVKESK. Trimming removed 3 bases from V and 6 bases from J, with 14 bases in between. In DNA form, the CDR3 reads TGTGCCAGCAGCCAGTCCCCGGCGGGAAAGACCCAGTACTTC. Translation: CASSQSPAGKTQYF.

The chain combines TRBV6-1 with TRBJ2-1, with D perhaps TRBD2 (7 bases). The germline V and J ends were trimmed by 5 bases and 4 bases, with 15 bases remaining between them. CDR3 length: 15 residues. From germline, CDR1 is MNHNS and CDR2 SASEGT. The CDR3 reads CASSREGGKYNEQFF. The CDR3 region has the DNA TGTGCCAGCAGTCGTGAGGGGGGGAAATACAATGAGCAGTTCTTC.

CDR3 region: CASSLAGRNREAFF. In nucleotides, the CDR3 is TGTGCCAGCAGTTTGGCAGGCCGAAACCGTGAAGCTTTCTTT. The V gene is TRBV6-5, the J gene TRBJ1-1; D remains ambiguous. Germline values: CDR1 MNHEY, CDR2 SVGAGI. V lost 4 bases and J lost 7, with 16 bases in between. The CDR3 is 14 residues long.